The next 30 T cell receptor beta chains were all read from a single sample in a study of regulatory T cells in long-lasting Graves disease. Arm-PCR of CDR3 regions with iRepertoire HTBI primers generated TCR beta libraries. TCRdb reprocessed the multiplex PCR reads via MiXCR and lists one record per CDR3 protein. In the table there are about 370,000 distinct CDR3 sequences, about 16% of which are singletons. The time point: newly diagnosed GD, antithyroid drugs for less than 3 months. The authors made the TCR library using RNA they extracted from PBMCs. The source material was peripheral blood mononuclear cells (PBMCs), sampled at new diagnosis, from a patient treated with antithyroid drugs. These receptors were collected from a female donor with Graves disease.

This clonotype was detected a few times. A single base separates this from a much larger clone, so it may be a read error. The CDR3 coding sequence is TGTGCCAGCAGCTCGGACAGGGCCAATTCACCCCTCCACTTT. It codes for CASSSDRANSPLHF. The chain links TRBV5-4 to TRBJ1-6, with TRBD1 matching over 8 bases. This CDR3 spans 14 amino acids. The germline gives CDR1 SGHNT, CDR2 YYREEE (reference sequence). V shed 3 bases, J shed 7 bases, and the junction held 3 bases outside the gene matches.

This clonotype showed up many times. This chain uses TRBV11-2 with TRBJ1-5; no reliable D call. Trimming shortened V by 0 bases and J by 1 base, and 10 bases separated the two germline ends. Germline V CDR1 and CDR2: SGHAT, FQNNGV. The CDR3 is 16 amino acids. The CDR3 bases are TGTGCCAGCAGCTTAGAAACGGCGGGGAGCAATCAGCCCCAGCATTTT. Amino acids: CASSLETAGSNQPQHF.

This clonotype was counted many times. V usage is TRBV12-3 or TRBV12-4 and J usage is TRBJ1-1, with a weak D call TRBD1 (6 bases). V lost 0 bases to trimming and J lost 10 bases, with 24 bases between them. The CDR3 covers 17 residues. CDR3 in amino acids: CASSLAGAEGLTVGAFF. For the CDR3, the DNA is TGTGCCAGCAGTTTAGCGGGGGCAGAAGGTCTGACGGTTGGAGCTTTCTTT.

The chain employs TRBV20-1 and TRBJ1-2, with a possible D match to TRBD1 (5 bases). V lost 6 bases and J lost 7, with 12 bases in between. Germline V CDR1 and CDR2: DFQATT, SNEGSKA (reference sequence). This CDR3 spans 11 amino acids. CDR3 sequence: CSAFAGGGYTF. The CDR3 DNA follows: TGCAGTGCCTTTGCCGGGGGTGGCTACACCTTC.

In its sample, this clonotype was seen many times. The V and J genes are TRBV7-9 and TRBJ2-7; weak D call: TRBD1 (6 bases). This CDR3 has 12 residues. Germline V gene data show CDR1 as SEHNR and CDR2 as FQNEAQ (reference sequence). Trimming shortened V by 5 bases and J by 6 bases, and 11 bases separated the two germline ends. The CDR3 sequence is CASSGSGAEQYF. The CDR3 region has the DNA TGTGCCAGCAGCGGGTCAGGGGCCGAGCAGTACTTC.

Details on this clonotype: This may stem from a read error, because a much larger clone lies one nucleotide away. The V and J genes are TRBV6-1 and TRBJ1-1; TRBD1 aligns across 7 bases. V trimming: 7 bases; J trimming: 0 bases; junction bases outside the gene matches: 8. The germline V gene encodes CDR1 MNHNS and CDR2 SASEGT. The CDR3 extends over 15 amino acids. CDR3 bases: TGTGCCAGCATCGGACAGGAGGCTATGAACACTGAAGCTTTCTTT. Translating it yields CASIGQEAMNTEAFF.

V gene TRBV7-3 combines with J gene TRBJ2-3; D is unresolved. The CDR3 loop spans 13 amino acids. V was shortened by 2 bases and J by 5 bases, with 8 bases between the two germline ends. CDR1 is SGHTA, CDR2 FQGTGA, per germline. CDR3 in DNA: TGTGCCAGCAGCTTAGGAGAGAAAGATACGCAGTATTTT. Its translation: CASSLGEKDTQYF.

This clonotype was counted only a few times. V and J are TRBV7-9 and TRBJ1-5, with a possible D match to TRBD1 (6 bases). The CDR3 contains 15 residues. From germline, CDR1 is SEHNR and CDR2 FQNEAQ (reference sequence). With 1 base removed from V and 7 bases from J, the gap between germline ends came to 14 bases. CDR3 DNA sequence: TGTGCCAGCAGCTTAGACTTGGCAGGGGACCAGCCCCAGCATTTT. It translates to CASSLDLAGDQPQHF.

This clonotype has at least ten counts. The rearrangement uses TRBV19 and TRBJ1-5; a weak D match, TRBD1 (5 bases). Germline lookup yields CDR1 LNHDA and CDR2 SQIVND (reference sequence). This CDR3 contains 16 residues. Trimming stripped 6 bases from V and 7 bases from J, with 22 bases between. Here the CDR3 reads CASRAITANSGQPQHF. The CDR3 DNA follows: TGTGCCAGTAGGGCCATAACGGCGAATTCAGGGCAGCCCCAGCATTTT.

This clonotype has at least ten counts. Written as DNA, the CDR3 is TGTGCCACCAGTGATTCCGTGAGCTCCTACAATGAGCAGTTCTTC. Encoded protein: CATSDSVSSYNEQFF. The chain has TRBV24-1 and TRBJ2-1; no clear D gene. V lost 2 bases to trimming and J lost 0 bases, with 7 bases between them. The germline V gene encodes CDR1 KGHDR and CDR2 SFDVKD. The CDR3 has 15 amino acids.

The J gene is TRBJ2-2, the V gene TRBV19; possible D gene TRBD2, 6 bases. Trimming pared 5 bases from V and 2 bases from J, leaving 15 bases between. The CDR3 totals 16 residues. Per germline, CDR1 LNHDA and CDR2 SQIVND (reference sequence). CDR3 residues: CASSYGGTLNTGELFF. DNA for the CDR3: TGTGCCAGTAGTTACGGCGGGACCTTAAACACCGGGGAGCTGTTTTTT. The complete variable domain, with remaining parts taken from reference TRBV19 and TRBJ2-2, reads DGGITQSPKYLFRKEGQNVTLSCEQNLNHDAMYWYRQDPGQGLRLIYYSQIVNDFQKGDIAEGYSVSREKKESFPLTVTSAQKNPTAFYLCASSYGGTLNTGELFFGEGSRLTVL.

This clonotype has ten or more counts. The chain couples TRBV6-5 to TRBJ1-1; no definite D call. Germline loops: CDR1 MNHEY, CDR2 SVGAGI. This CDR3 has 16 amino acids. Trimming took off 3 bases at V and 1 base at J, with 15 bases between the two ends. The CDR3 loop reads CASSYSRVTSNTEAFF. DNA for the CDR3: TGTGCCAGCAGTTATTCTCGGGTGACGTCGAACACTGAAGCTTTCTTT.

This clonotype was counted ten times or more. CDR3 residues: CASSPADTEAFF. The CDR3 DNA sequence: TGTGCCAGCTCACCAGCGGACACTGAAGCTTTCTTT. This rearrangement joins TRBV18 to TRBJ1-1; D is ambiguous. Germline V CDR1 and CDR2: KGHSH, LQKENI. Trimming took 2 bases from V and 3 from J, leaving 4 bases between them. The CDR3 has 12 residues. The full variable domain, with the rest looked up from reference TRBV18 and TRBJ1-1, is NAGVMQNPRHLVRRRGQEARLRCSPMKGHSHVYWYRQLPEEGLKFMVYLQKENIIDESGMPKERFSAEFPKEGPSILRIQQVVRGDSAAYFCASSPADTEAFFGQGTRLTVV.

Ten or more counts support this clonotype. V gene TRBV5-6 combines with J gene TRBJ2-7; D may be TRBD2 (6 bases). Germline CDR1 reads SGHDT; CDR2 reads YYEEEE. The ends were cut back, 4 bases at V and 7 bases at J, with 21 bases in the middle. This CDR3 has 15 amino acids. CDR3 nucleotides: TGTGCCAGCAGCCCGACGACTAGAGCTCGACAGGAGCAGTACTTC. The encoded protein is CASSPTTRARQEQYF.

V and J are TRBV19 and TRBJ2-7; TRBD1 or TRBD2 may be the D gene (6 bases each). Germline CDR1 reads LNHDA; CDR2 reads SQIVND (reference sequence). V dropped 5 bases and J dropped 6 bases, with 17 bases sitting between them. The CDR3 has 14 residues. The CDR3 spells CASSSLRGRGEQYF. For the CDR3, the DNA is TGTGCCAGTAGTTCACTCCGGGGGCGCGGCGAGCAGTACTTC.

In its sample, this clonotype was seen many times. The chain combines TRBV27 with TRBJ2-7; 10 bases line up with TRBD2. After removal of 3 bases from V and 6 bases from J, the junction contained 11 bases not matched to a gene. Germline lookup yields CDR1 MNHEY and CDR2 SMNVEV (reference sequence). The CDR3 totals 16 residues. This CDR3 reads CASSLGILAGIGEQYF. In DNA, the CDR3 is TGTGCCAGCAGTTTGGGAATACTAGCGGGAATCGGCGAGCAGTACTTC.

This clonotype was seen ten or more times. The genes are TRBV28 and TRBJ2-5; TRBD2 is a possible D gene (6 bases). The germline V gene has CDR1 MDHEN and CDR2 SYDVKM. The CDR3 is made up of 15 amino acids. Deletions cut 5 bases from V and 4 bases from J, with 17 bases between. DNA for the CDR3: TGTGCCAGCAGTCACTACCTAGCGCGGGCAGAGACCCAGTACTTC. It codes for CASSHYLARAETQYF.

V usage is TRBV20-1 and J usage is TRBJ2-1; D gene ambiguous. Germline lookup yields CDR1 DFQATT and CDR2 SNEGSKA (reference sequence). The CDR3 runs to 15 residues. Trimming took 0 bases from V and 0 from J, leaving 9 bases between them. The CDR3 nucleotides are TGCAGTGCTAGAGATGATAGGACCTCCTACAATGAGCAGTTCTTC. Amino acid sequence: CSARDDRTSYNEQFF.

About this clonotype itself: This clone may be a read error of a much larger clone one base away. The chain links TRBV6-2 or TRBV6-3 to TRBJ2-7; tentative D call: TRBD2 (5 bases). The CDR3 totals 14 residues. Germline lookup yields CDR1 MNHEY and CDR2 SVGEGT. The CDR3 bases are TGTGCCAGCAGTTACCATGGCGGCGGGCGCGAGCAGCACTTC. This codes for CASSYHGGGREQHF.

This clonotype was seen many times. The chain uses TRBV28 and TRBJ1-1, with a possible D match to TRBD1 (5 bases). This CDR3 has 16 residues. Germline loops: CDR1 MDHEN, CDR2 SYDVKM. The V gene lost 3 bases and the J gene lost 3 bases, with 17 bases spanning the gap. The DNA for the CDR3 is TGTGCCAGCAGTTTGAGGGAACAGGCGACGGACACTGAAGCTTTCTTT. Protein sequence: CASSLREQATDTEAFF.

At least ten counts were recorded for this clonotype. CDR3 protein: CASSITDRMVETQYF. As DNA, the CDR3 is TGTGCCAGCAGTATAACGGACAGGATGGTGGAGACCCAGTACTTC. The rearrangement links TRBV9 to TRBJ2-5; 7 nucleotides agree with TRBD1. The CDR3 is 15 residues long. CDR1 is SGDLS, CDR2 YYNGEE, per germline. V lost 5 bases, J lost 5 bases, and 12 bases stayed unmatched.

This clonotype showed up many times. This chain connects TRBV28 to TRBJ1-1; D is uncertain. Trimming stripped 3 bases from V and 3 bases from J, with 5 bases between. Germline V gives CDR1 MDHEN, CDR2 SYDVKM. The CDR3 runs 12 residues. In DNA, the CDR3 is TGTGCCAGCAGTTTTTTGTACACTGAAGCTTTCTTT. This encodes CASSFLYTEAFF.

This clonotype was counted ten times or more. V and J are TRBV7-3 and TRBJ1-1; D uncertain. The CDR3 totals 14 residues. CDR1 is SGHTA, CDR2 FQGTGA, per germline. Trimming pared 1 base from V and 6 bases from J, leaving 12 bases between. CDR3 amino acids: CASSLRAERSEAFF. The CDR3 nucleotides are TGTGCCAGCAGCTTAAGGGCAGAAAGGTCTGAAGCTTTCTTT.

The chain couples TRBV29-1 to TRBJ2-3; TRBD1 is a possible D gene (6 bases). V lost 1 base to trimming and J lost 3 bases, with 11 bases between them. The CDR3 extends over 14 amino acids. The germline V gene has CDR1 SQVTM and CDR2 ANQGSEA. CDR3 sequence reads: CSVEGGRLTDTQYF. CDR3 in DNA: TGCAGCGTTGAAGGGGGGCGGCTAACAGATACGCAGTATTTT.

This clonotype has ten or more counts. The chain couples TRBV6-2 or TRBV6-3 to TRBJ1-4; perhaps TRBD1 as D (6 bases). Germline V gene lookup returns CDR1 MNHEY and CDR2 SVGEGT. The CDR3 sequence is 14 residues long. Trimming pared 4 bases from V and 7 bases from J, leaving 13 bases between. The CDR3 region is CASSFTRGGEKLFF. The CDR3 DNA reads TGTGCCAGCAGTTTTACACGAGGGGGTGAAAAACTGTTTTTT.

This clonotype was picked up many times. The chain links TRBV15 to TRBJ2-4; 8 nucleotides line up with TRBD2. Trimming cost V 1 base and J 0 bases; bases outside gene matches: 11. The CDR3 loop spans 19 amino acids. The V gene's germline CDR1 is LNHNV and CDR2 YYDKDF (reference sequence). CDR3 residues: CATSRVDGRASRAKNIQYF. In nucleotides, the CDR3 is TGTGCCACCAGCAGAGTGGACGGGAGGGCCTCAAGAGCCAAAAACATTCAGTACTTC.

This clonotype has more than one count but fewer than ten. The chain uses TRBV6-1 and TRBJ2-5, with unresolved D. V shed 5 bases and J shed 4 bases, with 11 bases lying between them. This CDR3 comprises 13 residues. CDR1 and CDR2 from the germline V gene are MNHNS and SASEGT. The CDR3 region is CASSKVGLETQYF. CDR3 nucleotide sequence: TGTGCCAGCAGTAAGGTGGGGTTAGAGACCCAGTACTTC.

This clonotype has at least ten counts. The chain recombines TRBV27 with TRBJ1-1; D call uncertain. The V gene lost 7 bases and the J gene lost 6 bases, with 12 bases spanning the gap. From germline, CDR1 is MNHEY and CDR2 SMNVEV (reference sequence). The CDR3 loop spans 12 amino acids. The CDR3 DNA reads TGTGCCAGCACCGGCGTAGGTGCTGAAGCTTTCTTT. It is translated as CASTGVGAEAFF.

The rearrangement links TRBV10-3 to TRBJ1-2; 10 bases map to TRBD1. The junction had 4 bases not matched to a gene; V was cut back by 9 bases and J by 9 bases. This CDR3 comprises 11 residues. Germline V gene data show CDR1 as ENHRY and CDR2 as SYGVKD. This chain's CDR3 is CAIGQGDRYTF. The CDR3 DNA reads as TGTGCCATTGGACAGGGGGATCGCTACACCTTC.

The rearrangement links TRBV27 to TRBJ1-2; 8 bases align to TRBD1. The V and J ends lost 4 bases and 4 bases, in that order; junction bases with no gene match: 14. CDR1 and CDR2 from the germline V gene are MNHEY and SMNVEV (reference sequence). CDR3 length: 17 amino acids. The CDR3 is CASSSATSQGASYGYTF. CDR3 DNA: TGTGCCAGCAGTTCAGCGACCTCCCAGGGGGCCAGCTATGGCTACACCTTC.